Sequencing of this T cell receptor beta chain was carried out in a study of blood T cell repertoires in COVID-19. Study overall: Samples of COVID-19 (acute and convalescent) were obtained from the United States, Italy and Spain. Sources were T cells, B-cell-depleted T cells, or PBMCs; the material itself was cDNA or gDNA.

How the authors handled the data: Estimates of nucleated cell counts were drawn from the amplification of reference gene primers. Measured with immunoSEQ multiplex PCR; TCRdb has only the in-frame clones, and not every one. V and J calls and clone size are copied from that table; D and trimming were computed from the DNA. The sample has roughly 120,000 clones, approximately 87% seen once. This clone has more than one count but fewer than ten. This sequence was found in a man between 65 and 85 years old who had recovered from COVID-19. The sample comprised peripheral blood.

CDR3: CASSFTLSSYNEQFF. Here the CDR3 DNA reads TGCGCCAGCAGCTTTACCCTTAGCTCCTACAATGAGCAGTTCTTC. The gene calls are TRBV5-1 and TRBJ2-1, with unresolved D. CDR3 length equals 15 residues. The germline V gene has CDR1 SGHRS and CDR2 YFSETQ. Trimming left V 2 bases short and J 0 bases short, with 9 bases between. Full variable domain (missing parts from reference TRBV5-1 and TRBJ2-1): KAGVTQTPRYLIKTRGQQVTLSCSPISGHRSVSWYQQTPGQGLQFLFEYFSETQRNKGNFPGRFSGRQFSNSRSEMNVSTLELGDSALYLCASSFTLSSYNEQFFGPGTRLTVL.